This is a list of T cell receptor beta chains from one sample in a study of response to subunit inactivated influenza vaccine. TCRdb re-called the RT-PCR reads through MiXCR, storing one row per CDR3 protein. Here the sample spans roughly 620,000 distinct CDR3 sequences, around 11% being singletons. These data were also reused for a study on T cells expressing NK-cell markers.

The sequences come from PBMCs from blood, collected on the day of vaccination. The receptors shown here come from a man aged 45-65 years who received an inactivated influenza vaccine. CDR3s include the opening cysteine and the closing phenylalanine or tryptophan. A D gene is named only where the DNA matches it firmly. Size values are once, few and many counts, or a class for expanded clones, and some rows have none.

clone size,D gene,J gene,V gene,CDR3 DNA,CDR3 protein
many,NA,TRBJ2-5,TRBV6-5,TGTGCCAGCACTGGGTCAGAGACCCAGTACTTC,CASTGSETQYF
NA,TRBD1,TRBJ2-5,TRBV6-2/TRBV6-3,TGTGCCAGCAGGCACCCCGGGACAGGGAGAGCCCACTGGTACCAAGAGACCCAGTACTTC,CASRHPGTGRAHWYQETQYF
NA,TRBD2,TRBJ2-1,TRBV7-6,TGTGCCAGCAGCCCTAGCGGCACTGGAGAGCAGTTCTTC,CASSPSGTGEQFF
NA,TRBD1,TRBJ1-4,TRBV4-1,TGCGCCAGCAGCCAAGAGGCTAGGACAGGGGAAAAACTGTTTTTT,CASSQEARTGEKLFF
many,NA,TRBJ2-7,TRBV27,TGTGCCAGTCGTTCTGCGGGGATTTCCTACGAGCAGTACTTC,CASRSAGISYEQYF
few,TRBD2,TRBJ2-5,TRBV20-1,TGCAGTGCCCCCCCGGCTAGCGGGGTCCAAGAGACCCAGTACTTC,CSAPPASGVQETQYF
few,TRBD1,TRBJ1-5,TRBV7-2,TGTGCCAGCAGTTACAGGGGTATGGACAATCAGCCCCAGCATTTT,CASSYRGMDNQPQHF
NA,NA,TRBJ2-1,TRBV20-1,TGCAGTGCTAGAGATAGTTTGGAACGGCGGGACAATGAGCAGTTCTTC,CSARDSLERRDNEQFF
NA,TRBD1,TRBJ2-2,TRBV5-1,TGCGCCAGCGGCGGGACAGGGGTTGGCACCGGGGAGCTGTTTTTT,CASGGTGVGTGELFF
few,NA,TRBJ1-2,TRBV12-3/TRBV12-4,TGTGCCAGCAGTTCCCCGACGAGAGTGGGTCCCTCGGGCTACACCTTC,CASSSPTRVGPSGYTF